Listed here are 19 T cell receptor beta chains from one sample, sequenced in a study of T cells in Graves' hyperthyroidism and ophthalmopathy. It was RNA transcripts that yielded the amplified TCR beta CDR3 regions. Primed by the HTBI set, a first-round RT-PCR was run on the TCR CDR3. Each CDR3 protein gets one entry after TCRdb re-called the multiplex PCR reads with MiXCR. Here the sample spans more than 500,000 distinct CDR3 sequences, around 46% being singletons. The specimen sequenced was peripheral blood or thyroid tissue (not recorded which). These receptors were collected from an adult woman with Graves' disease, either hyperthyroidism or ophthalmopathy (not recorded which).

This chain links TRBV9 with TRBJ2-5; D tentatively reads TRBD1 or TRBD2 (8 bases each). Germline V lookup: CDR1 SGDLS, CDR2 YYNGEE. Trimming stripped 4 bases from V and 4 bases from J, with 20 bases between. The CDR3 length is 16 residues. The CDR3 DNA reads TGTGCCAGCAGCCCCCAGCGGGAGACAGGGGCAGAGACCCAGTACTTC. This sequence encodes CASSPQRETGAETQYF.

Written as DNA, the CDR3 is TGTGCCAGCAGCCCGTCATTACGATTGGCCCCTCTGGCGTCCGAGCAGTACTTC. Its protein is CASSPSLRLAPLASEQYF. The chain has TRBV14 and TRBJ2-7, with D unresolved. Germline V gene lookup returns CDR1 SGHDN and CDR2 FVKESK. With 4 bases removed from V and 6 bases from J, the gap between germline ends came to 28 bases. The CDR3 sequence is 18 residues long.

With respect to this clonotype: At one of its ends the junction is not consistent with the germline gene, which may arise from a read error. The chain carries TRBV5-1 and TRBJ2-7; 7 nucleotides agree with TRBD2. The CDR3 consists of 17 residues. Germline values: CDR1 SGHRS, CDR2 YFSETQ. CDR3 loop: CASSFWPPNGGSYEQYF. CDR3 nucleotide sequence: TGTGCCAGCAGCTTTTGGCCTCCGAATGGCGGGAGCTACGAGCAGTACTTC.

The chain recombines TRBV6-2 or TRBV6-3 with TRBJ2-2, with D unclear. Germline CDR1 and CDR2: MNHEY and SVGEGT. Trimming left V 9 bases short and J 5 bases short, with 22 bases between. CDR3 length equals 16 residues. The CDR3 DNA reads as TGTGCCAGTAGTGAGCTGGAAGGTGGTTTTACCGGGGAGCTGTTTTTT. It codes for CASSELEGGFTGELFF.

This clonotype was seen repeatedly, ten times or more. J is TRBJ1-1 and V is TRBV5-1, with 8 nucleotides matching TRBD1. V trimming: 0 bases; J trimming: 3 bases; junction bases outside the gene matches: 4. The CDR3 has 15 residues. Germline V gene data show CDR1 as SGHRS and CDR2 as YFSETQ. The CDR3 DNA sequence: TGCGCCAGCAGCTTGGGCTCACAGGGGGACACTGAAGCTTTCTTT. Its protein is CASSLGSQGDTEAFF. Drawing the rest from reference TRBV5-1 and TRBJ1-1, the complete variable domain is KAGVTQTPRYLIKTRGQQVTLSCSPISGHRSVSWYQQTPGQGLQFLFEYFSETQRNKGNFPGRFSGRQFSNSRSEMNVSTLELGDSALYLCASSLGSQGDTEAFFGQGTRLTVV.

The chain has TRBV15 and TRBJ1-2; 10 bases are shared with TRBD1. The germline V gene has CDR1 LNHNV and CDR2 YYDKDF (reference sequence). The CDR3 runs 15 residues. Losses at the gene ends were 3 bases for V and 13 bases for J; bases not matched to a gene: 14. Here the CDR3 DNA reads TGTGCCACCAGCAGTACCGGGACAGGGGATCTCAGGTCCACCTTC. Translation: CATSSTGTGDLRSTF. The variable domain in full, with the rest retrieved from reference TRBV15 and TRBJ1-2, is DAMVIQNPRYQVTQFGKPVTLSCSQTLNHNVMYWYQQKSSQAPKLLFHYYDKDFNNEADTPDNFQSRRPNTSFCFLDIRSPGLGDTAMYLCATSSTGTGDLRSTFGSGTRLTVV.

The table lists this clonotype with many counts. The chain is built from TRBV5-1 and TRBJ2-2; TRBD2 agrees at 7 bases. The CDR3 has 17 amino acids. V dropped 4 bases and J dropped 0; count of bases not matched to a gene: 9. Germline CDR1 and CDR2: SGHRS and YFSETQ. CDR3: CASSTLTSVSNTGELFF. In nucleotides, the CDR3 is TGCGCCAGCAGCACACTTACTAGCGTATCGAACACCGGGGAGCTGTTTTTT.

As for this clonotype: At one of its ends the junction is not consistent with the germline gene, which may arise from a read error. The rearrangement links TRBV25-1 to TRBJ1-2; D is undetermined. This CDR3 is 15 amino acids long. Germline loops: CDR1 MGHDK, CDR2 SYGVNS. In nucleotides, the CDR3 is TGTGCTAGCAGTGACTACTCAGGAGCTAACTATGGCTACACCTTC. It encodes CASSDYSGANYGYTF.

This clonotype showed up just once. This chain joins TRBV12-3 or TRBV12-4 and TRBJ1-2, with a possible D match to TRBD1 (5 bases). CDR3 size: 17 residues. V was shortened by 0 bases and J by 0 bases, with 14 bases between the two germline ends. The CDR3 loop reads CASSLAGQFTANYGYTF. DNA for the CDR3: TGTGCCAGCAGTTTAGCGGGGCAATTTACAGCTAACTATGGCTACACCTTC.

This chain links TRBV10-3 with TRBJ2-7, with 10 positions matching TRBD1. This CDR3 spans 14 amino acids. J lost 2 bases, V lost 2 bases, and 0 bases had no gene match. Germline values: CDR1 ENHRY, CDR2 SYGVKD. The CDR3 reads CAISEGQGAYEQYF. CDR3 DNA sequence: TGTGCCATCAGTGAGGGACAGGGGGCCTACGAGCAGTACTTC.

This clonotype was seen many times. This chain uses TRBV10-2 with TRBJ2-2; the D gene is possibly TRBD2 (6 bases). The CDR3 consists of 16 residues. From germline, CDR1 is WSHSY and CDR2 SAAADI. Between the trimmed V and J ends, which lost 3 bases and 1 base, there was a span of 12 bases. Here the CDR3 DNA reads TGCGCCAGCAGTGACCTTTCCGGGAGGAACACCGGGGAGCTGTTTTTT. This gives the protein CASSDLSGRNTGELFF.

The chain couples TRBV5-1 to TRBJ2-7, with D possibly TRBD1 on 5 matching bases. The germline V and J ends were trimmed by 4 bases and 3 bases, with 14 bases remaining between them. The CDR3 extends over 14 amino acids. Germline CDR1 and CDR2: SGHRS and YFSETQ. The CDR3 loop reads CASSPDTAYYEQYF. In DNA form, the CDR3 reads TGCGCCAGCAGCCCGGACACCGCTTACTACGAGCAGTACTTC. Full variable domain (rest looked up from reference TRBV5-1 and TRBJ2-7): KAGVTQTPRYLIKTRGQQVTLSCSPISGHRSVSWYQQTPGQGLQFLFEYFSETQRNKGNFPGRFSGRQFSNSRSEMNVSTLELGDSALYLCASSPDTAYYEQYFGPGTRLTVT.

The J gene is TRBJ2-3, the V gene TRBV24-1; 7 nucleotides align to TRBD2. The CDR3 contains 16 residues. Germline V CDR1 and CDR2: KGHDR, SFDVKD. J was trimmed by 2 bases and V by 4 bases; bases with no gene match: 8. The CDR3 coding sequence is TGTGCCACCAGTGACGGGGAGGGACCCCTCACAGATACGCAGTATTTT. It encodes CATSDGEGPLTDTQYF.

This clonotype was picked up many times. The chain couples TRBV9 to TRBJ2-6; D gene unclear. The CDR3 has 18 amino acids. Germline V gene sequence: CDR1 SGDLS, CDR2 YYNGEE. Trimming took off 4 bases at V and 3 bases at J, with 20 bases between the two ends. The DNA of the CDR3 is TGTGCCAGCAGCCACCCCTCACACCTGTCGGTTGGGGCCAACGTCCTGACTTTC. It specifies CASSHPSHLSVGANVLTF. Full variable domain (missing parts from reference TRBV9 and TRBJ2-6): DSGVTQTPKHLITATGQRVTLRCSPRSGDLSVYWYQQSLDQGLQFLIQYYNGEERAKGNILERFSAQQFPDLHSELNLSSLELGDSALYFCASSHPSHLSVGANVLTFGAGSRLTVL.

This clonotype has only one observation. A read error may be the cause here, since a much bigger clone is one base away. J is TRBJ1-2 and V is TRBV9; 7 positions agree with TRBD1. The CDR3 loop spans 14 amino acids. Germline V gives CDR1 SGDLS, CDR2 YYNGEE. The J segment lost 7 bases and the V segment lost 4 bases, leaving 10 bases of the junction unmatched. The CDR3 nucleotides read TGTGCCAGCAGCTCGGGGAGGGGGCAGCGTGGCTACACCTTC. This sequence encodes CASSSGRGQRGYTF.

This clonotype was picked up one time. The V and J genes are TRBV24-1 and TRBJ2-7; D is ambiguous. V was trimmed by 4 bases and J by 3 bases, leaving 6 bases between them. Germline assignment: CDR1 KGHDR and CDR2 SFDVKD. This CDR3 comprises 12 residues. In DNA, the CDR3 is TGTGCCACCAGTGAGGGGTACTACGAGCAGTACTTC. Translated, it gives CATSEGYYEQYF.

The CDR3 DNA reads TGCGCCAGCAGCCAGTTTGGCAGGGGGCGAAGGTACGACTATGGCTACACCTTC. Translation gives CASSQFGRGRRYDYGYTF. V is TRBV4-1 and J is TRBJ1-2, with TRBD1 matching 8 bases. The trim removed 3 bases at V and 3 bases at J, leaving 15 bases unmatched. The length of the CDR3 is 18 residues. Germline V gene data show CDR1 as MGHRA and CDR2 as YSYEKL.

CDR3 in DNA: TGTGCCCGGGAGGGGATGATGGAGACCCAGTACTTC. Amino acid sequence: CAREGMMETQYF. This chain connects TRBV10-3 to TRBJ2-5; 8 nucleotides agree with TRBD2. Trimming removed 11 bases from V and 5 bases from J; junction bases left unmatched: 7. Per germline, CDR1 ENHRY and CDR2 SYGVKD. The CDR3 contains 12 residues.

The rearrangement uses TRBV10-3 and TRBJ2-5, with D possibly called TRBD1 or TRBD2 (5 bases each). V was cut by 6 bases and J by 4 bases, with 15 bases left in between. The CDR3 length is 14 residues. Germline assignment: CDR1 ENHRY and CDR2 SYGVKD. The CDR3 sequence: CAISARPGRETQYF. CDR3 in DNA: TGTGCCATCAGCGCCCGGCCGGGGCGAGAGACCCAGTACTTC.